This passage covers 10 T cell receptor beta chains from one sample sequenced in a study of blood T cell repertoires in COVID-19. Sequencing used immunoSEQ multiplex PCR; TCRdb keeps in-frame clones, though not all of them. The table includes roughly 180,000 clones, roughly 85% detected once. Material: PBMCs or T cells enriched from blood (not recorded which). The origin of the receptors is a man aged 55 to 70 who had recovered from COVID-19.

The chain couples TRBV6-4 to TRBJ1-5; TRBD1 is a possible D gene (5 bases). In germline, CDR1 is MRHNA, CDR2 SNTAGT. Trimming removed 3 bases at V and 6 bases at J, with 9 bases between. CDR3 length equals 13 residues. This chain's CDR3 is CASSEFQGQPQHF. For the CDR3, the DNA is TGTGCCAGCAGTGAATTTCAGGGTCAGCCCCAGCATTTT.

The V gene is TRBV5-4, the J gene TRBJ2-7, with 7 nucleotides matching TRBD2. Germline V lookup: CDR1 SGHNT, CDR2 YYREEE (reference sequence). The CDR3 covers 14 residues. The V segment lost 1 base and the J segment 2 bases; nucleotides outside the gene matches: 3. Here the CDR3 reads CASSLKAGAYEQYF. The CDR3 coding sequence is TGTGCCAGCAGCTTGAAGGCGGGAGCCTACGAGCAGTACTTC.

This clone has only one observation. The CDR3 sequence is CASRDGNTEAFF. In nucleotides, the CDR3 is TGTGCCAGCCGGGATGGGAACACTGAAGCTTTCTTT. The V and J genes are TRBV3-1 (or the pseudogene TRBV3-2) and TRBJ1-1; D gene uncertain. The CDR3 runs to 12 residues. Germline-derived CDR1 and CDR2 are LGHDT and YNNKEL (reference sequence). V was pared by 8 bases and J by 1 base, with 8 bases between.

This clone was counted between two and nine times. The rearrangement uses TRBV11-3 and TRBJ2-1; 10 nucleotides align to TRBD2. The CDR3 sequence is 16 residues long. Trimming took 4 bases from V and 5 from J; bases not matched to a gene: 8. Germline values: CDR1 SGHNT, CDR2 YENEEA. In nucleotides, the CDR3 is TGTGCCAGCAGCTCTAATAGCGGGGGGTTCCACAATGAGCAGTTCTTC. As protein: CASSSNSGGFHNEQFF. The full variable domain, rest sourced from reference TRBV11-3 and TRBJ2-1, is EAGVVQSPRYKIIEKKQPVAFWCNPISGHNTLYWYLQNLGQGPELLIRYENEEAVDDSQLPKDRFSAERLKGVDSTLKIQPAELGDSAVYLCASSSNSGGFHNEQFFGPGTRLTVL.

The chain links TRBV21-1 to TRBJ1-5; the table's D call of TRBD1 was not tested on the DNA. TRBV21-1 is a pseudogene locus. The CDR3 runs 19 residues. The CDR3 loop reads CASSKYGTGSLLAYQPQHF. CDR3 DNA sequence: TGTGCCAGCAGCAAATATGGGACAGGGTCGTTATTGGCTTATCAGCCCCAGCATTTT.

The genes are TRBV28 and TRBJ2-3, with 10 bases fitting TRBD2. V lost 6 bases, J lost 4 bases, and 4 bases stayed unmatched. Germline V CDR1 and CDR2: MDHEN, SYDVKM. The CDR3 is made up of 14 amino acids. In nucleotides, the CDR3 is TGTGCCAGCAGGGAAGCGGGGGGGGCAGATACGCAGTATTTT. This translates into CASREAGGADTQYF. Variable domain in full (rest from reference TRBV28 and TRBJ2-3): DVKVTQSSRYLVKRTGEKVFLECVQDMDHENMFWYRQDPGLGLRLIYFSYDVKMKEKGDIPEGYSVSREKKERFSLILESASTNQTSMYLCASREAGGADTQYFGPGTRLTVL.

The rearrangement uses TRBV2 and TRBJ1-1; D call uncertain. The CDR3 has 15 residues. V lost 1 base and J lost 0, with 9 bases in between. CDR1 is SNHLY and CDR2 is FYNNEI in the germline V gene. DNA of the CDR3: TGTGCCAGCAGTGAAGTGGGCCTCATGAACACTGAAGCTTTCTTT. Protein product: CASSEVGLMNTEAFF.

The chain recombines TRBV12-3 or TRBV12-4 with TRBJ1-2; the D gene is possibly TRBD1 (6 bases). V shed 6 bases and J shed 4 bases, with 12 bases lying between them. The CDR3 runs 13 residues. CDR3 bases: TGTGCCAGCAGCCGAGGGACAAGCTATGGCTACACCTTC. Translated: CASSRGTSYGYTF.

This clone was seen a single time. This chain connects TRBV5-4 to TRBJ2-5, with D unclear. This CDR3 region has 12 residues. The V and J ends lost 0 bases and 5 bases respectively, with 5 bases between them. CDR1 is SGHNT, CDR2 YYREEE, per germline (reference sequence). CDR3 sequence: CASSLVGETQYF. CDR3 coding DNA: TGTGCCAGCAGCTTGGTGGGCGAGACCCAGTACTTC.

In nucleotides, the CDR3 is TGCGCCAGCAGCTCAGCGCACTCTAGCACAGATACGCAGTATTTT. It encodes CASSSAHSSTDTQYF. The chain is built from TRBV5-1 and TRBJ2-3; no definite D call. The CDR3 is 15 amino acids. The V end lost 3 bases, the J end lost 0 bases, and 11 bases lay between the germline ends. Germline V CDR1 and CDR2: SGHRS, YFSETQ.